This T cell receptor delta chain was captured in a study of γδ T cells in repeated Plasmodium falciparum infection. Germline CDR1 is GEAIGNYY and CDR2 is EKD. CDR3 length equals 16 residues. With regard to this clone: The TCRdb protein, from a much larger clone, departs from this DNA's translation at residue 2, likely by read error; the protein shown derives from the DNA.

TCRdb applied CATT to the multiplex PCR reads for clone calling. The repertoire holds 85,000 to 100,000 delta-chain clones, with roughly 0.9% as singletons. Flow sorting of PBMC yielded separate Vgamma9/Vdelta2+ and Vdelta2-negative gammadelta T cell populations for bulk repertoire analysis. This clonotype was obtained from a pool of human donors (malaria-infected and uninfected, not separated). The chain recombines TRDV2 with TRDJ1; D uncertain. The J gene was not available in TCRdb and was assigned here by matching the DNA to germline segments. The source material was gamma-delta T cells from blood. The CDR3 region is CSCDKGTLKYTDKLIF. DNA for the CDR3: TGTTCCTGTGACAAAGGGACCCTGAAGTACACCGATAAACTCATCTTT.